The clone carrying this T cell receptor (beta chain) has just one count. The target antigen is unknown. The data stem from a study of cytomegalovirus exposure and HLA in healthy donors. Whole-study findings and limits: Among the sequence variants, a highly shared cluster was likely an artifact of sequencing.

This PCR relied on a set of 60 Vbeta primers and 13 Jbeta primers. Profiled with immunoSEQ multiplex PCR; TCRdb holds only in-frame clones, not every one. Here the sample spans roughly 66,000 clones, around 77% being singletons. Trimming cost V 0 bases and J 4 bases; bases outside gene matches: 0. The germline V gene encodes CDR1 SGHRS and CDR2 YFSETQ. CDR3 size: 13 residues. This TCR was sampled from a man over 45 in good health and CMV-seronegative. The sequenced material came from PBMCs. The chain employs TRBV5-1 and TRBJ1-2, with 7 nucleotides matching TRBD1. The CDR3 DNA follows: TGCGCCAGCAGCTTGGAGGGGGCCTATGGCTACACCTTC. Its protein product is CASSLEGAYGYTF.